The 27 T cell receptor beta chains presented below share a single source sample, sequenced in a study of Graves' ophthalmopathy and Graves' hyperthyroidism listed by TCRdb under 2018. Sequenced using an Illumina HiSeq 2000. For repertoire sequencing, the TCR beta CDR3 regions were amplified from RNA transcripts. A first-round RT-PCR used HTBI primers with the Qiagen OneStep RT-PCR kit, followed by a second-round multiplex PCR, size selection and purification. TCRdb trimmed public reads at Q25 via fastp, called clones via MiXCR and kept in-frame beta chains. Duplicate CDR3 protein sequences are folded into a single record with the most common DNA and genes. The sample contains about 400,000 distinct CDR3 sequences, around 16% of them found a single time. The ten largest clones represent roughly 1.5% of the sample. The sample was peripheral blood. Every receptor here comes from a woman between 18 and 29 years old with Graves' ophthalmopathy. Donor details come from another sample of the same person, matched by shared clones.

This clonotype came up many times. The rearrangement uses TRBV7-2 and TRBJ2-2; D is possibly TRBD1 (5 bases). The CDR3 is made up of 14 amino acids. Looked up from germline, CDR1 is SGHTA and CDR2 is FQGNSA. Trimming left V 3 bases short and J 6 bases short, with 11 bases between. CDR3 DNA: TGTGCCAGCAGCTTCAGGGTTTTAGCCGGGGAGCTGTTTTTT. Translated: CASSFRVLAGELFF. Based on the CDR3 plus reference TRBV7-2 and TRBJ2-2, the full variable domain is GAGVSQSPSNKVTEKGKDVELRCDPISGHTALYWYRQSLGQGLEFLIYFQGNSAPDKSGLPSDRFSAERTGGSVSTLTIQRTQQEDSAVYLCASSFRVLAGELFFGEGSRLTVL.

This clonotype was picked up many times. The chain uses TRBV7-3 and TRBJ1-1; tentatively, D is TRBD1 (5 bases). Germline CDR1 SGHTA, CDR2 FQGTGA. V lost 5 bases and J lost 5, with 18 bases in between. CDR3 size: 15 residues. The CDR3 reads CASSPSGGRGTEAFF. The CDR3 coding sequence is TGTGCCAGCAGCCCTAGTGGGGGACGGGGAACTGAAGCTTTCTTT.

This chain links TRBV15 with TRBJ2-7; D gene uncertain. Germline CDR1 LNHNV, CDR2 YYDKDF (reference sequence). The CDR3 consists of 15 residues. V shed 1 base and J shed 4 bases, with 14 bases lying between them. Written as DNA, the CDR3 is TGTGCCACCAGCAGAGTTTACATTCGGTTTTACGAGCAGTACTTC. This encodes CATSRVYIRFYEQYF.

This clonotype showed up many times. The V and J genes are TRBV27 and TRBJ2-5; D unresolved. CDR3 length: 14 residues. CDR1 is MNHEY and CDR2 is SMNVEV in the germline V gene (reference sequence). V lost 3 bases and J 0 bases, leaving 8 bases between the germline ends. CDR3 sequence reads: CASSFNWNQETQYF. The CDR3 region has the DNA TGTGCCAGCAGTTTTAACTGGAACCAAGAGACCCAGTACTTC.

This clonotype was detected many times. V usage is TRBV20-1 and J usage is TRBJ1-5; weak D call: TRBD1 (5 bases). This CDR3 contains 15 residues. The V end lost 0 bases, the J end lost 4 bases, and 13 bases lay between the germline ends. Germline V CDR1 and CDR2: DFQATT, SNEGSKA (reference sequence). This chain's CDR3 is CSAREGEIGNQPQHF. CDR3 coding DNA: TGCAGTGCTAGAGAGGGGGAAATCGGTAATCAGCCCCAGCATTTT.

This clonotype was observed a handful of times. The chain couples TRBV6-5 to TRBJ2-3; D is undetermined. V gave up 2 bases and J gave up 1 base, with 13 bases separating them. Germline values: CDR1 MNHEY, CDR2 SVGAGI. CDR3 length equals 16 residues. The CDR3 sequence is CASSYNAGPGTDTQYF. The DNA of the CDR3 is TGTGCCAGCAGTTACAACGCAGGTCCTGGCACAGATACGCAGTATTTT.

This clonotype was counted many times. This chain joins TRBV7-6 and TRBJ1-1; 11 bases map to TRBD1. Germline V gives CDR1 SGHVS, CDR2 FNYEAQ. The V segment lost 5 bases and the J segment 4 bases; nucleotides outside the gene matches: 6. CDR3 size: 15 residues. The CDR3 protein is CASSPGTGGATEAFF. The CDR3 nucleotides are TGTGCCAGCAGCCCCGGGACAGGGGGAGCCACTGAAGCTTTCTTT.

This clonotype has at least ten counts. The chain joins TRBV2 to TRBJ1-2; D ambiguous. Trimming stripped 6 bases from V and 8 bases from J, with 19 bases between. The CDR3 covers 14 residues. Germline V gives CDR1 SNHLY, CDR2 FYNNEI. The CDR3 spells CASSVPGPLAGYTF. DNA for the CDR3: TGTGCCAGCAGCGTACCCGGGCCACTGGCGGGCTACACCTTC.

This clonotype was picked up many times. The V call is TRBV14, the J call TRBJ1-2; D is possibly TRBD1 (5 bases). This CDR3 comprises 16 residues. Germline CDR1 and CDR2: SGHDN and FVKESK. V gave up 4 bases and J gave up 3 bases, with 18 bases separating them. CDR3 coding DNA: TGTGCCAGCAGCCGCGGGGCGAACGTGGTGTACTATGGCTACACCTTC. It is translated as CASSRGANVVYYGYTF.

The chain couples TRBV27 to TRBJ2-7; unclear D gene. Trimming took 4 bases from V and 0 from J, leaving 13 bases between them. CDR3 length: 15 residues. CDR1 is MNHEY and CDR2 is SMNVEV in the germline V gene (reference sequence). The CDR3, as DNA: TGTGCCAGCAGTTCCCCGAAGACTGTCTCCTACGAGCAGTACTTC. This encodes CASSSPKTVSYEQYF.

This clonotype was found a few times. The chain combines TRBV6-2 or TRBV6-3 with TRBJ1-2; D is uncertain. The germline gives CDR1 MNHEY, CDR2 SVGEGT. The V and J ends lost 5 bases and 4 bases respectively, with 11 bases between them. The CDR3 has 13 amino acids. CDR3 loop: CASSPRPSYGYTF. Written as DNA, the CDR3 is TGTGCCAGCAGTCCCCGTCCATCCTATGGCTACACCTTC.

To note about this clonotype: The conserved final phenylalanine or tryptophan is absent from the CDR3, which likely points to a read error. The chain uses TRBV2 and TRBJ1-6; the D is unclear. The germline gives CDR1 SNHLY, CDR2 FYNNEI. Trimming shortened V by 8 bases and J by 5 bases, and 13 bases separated the two germline ends. The CDR3 is 14 residues long. In DNA, the CDR3 is TGTGCCAGCGTCAGGACTTCCAATAATTCACCCCTCCACCTT. Its protein product is CASVRTSNNSPLHL.

This clonotype was seen a few times. CDR3 sequence reads: CASSPPILDRSSVPDTQYF. CDR3 DNA sequence: TGTGCCAGCTCACCACCGATCCTGGACAGGAGTAGCGTGCCGGATACGCAGTATTTT. The chain links TRBV18 to TRBJ2-3; 7 bases agree with TRBD1. The germline V gene encodes CDR1 KGHSH and CDR2 LQKENI. Trimming at V came to 0 bases and at J to 6 bases, leaving 18 bases not matched to a gene. This CDR3 comprises 19 residues.

This clonotype came up a few times. The chain recombines TRBV5-1 with TRBJ2-2; D ambiguous. With 2 bases removed from V and 1 base from J, the gap between germline ends came to 9 bases. Germline CDR1 is SGHRS and CDR2 is YFSETQ. The CDR3 covers 15 residues. The CDR3 spells CASSLNSMNTGELFF. The CDR3 coding sequence is TGCGCCAGCAGCTTAAACTCTATGAACACCGGGGAGCTGTTTTTT.

This clonotype has a count of ten or more. The rearrangement uses TRBV6-5 and TRBJ1-1; D is undetermined. Trimming removed 5 bases at V and 1 base at J, with 14 bases between. The CDR3 consists of 15 residues. The V gene's germline CDR1 is MNHEY and CDR2 SVGAGI. Written as DNA, the CDR3 is TGTGCCAGCAGTCTGAGGGTACCCCCGAACACTGAAGCTTTCTTT. This translates into CASSLRVPPNTEAFF.

This clonotype has a count of ten or more. The chain is built from TRBV10-2 and TRBJ2-7; 13 positions match TRBD2. Germline CDR1 and CDR2: WSHSY and SAAADI. V was pared by 8 bases and J by 5 bases, with 9 bases of the junction left unmatched. This CDR3 spans 15 amino acids. The CDR3 nucleotides are TGCGCCAGCGGTGGACTAGCGGGAGCAAGAGACGAGCAGTACTTC. This sequence encodes CASGGLAGARDEQYF.

In this sample, this clonotype turned up many times. V usage is TRBV6-2 or TRBV6-3 and J usage is TRBJ2-2, with TRBD2 matching over 15 bases. Trimming at V came to 7 bases and at J to 0 bases, leaving 12 bases not matched to a gene. This CDR3 region has 20 residues. Germline V gene data show CDR1 as MNHEY and CDR2 as SVGEGT. The DNA for the CDR3 is TGTGCCAGCACGTTAACAAGGGGACTAGCGGGGGGTCCGAACACCGGGGAGCTGTTTTTT. It translates to CASTLTRGLAGGPNTGELFF.

This clonotype was seen ten or more times. This chain uses TRBV5-6 with TRBJ1-1, with no clear D. The CDR3 sequence is 12 residues long. Trimming took 4 bases from V and 3 from J, leaving 7 bases between them. CDR1 and CDR2 from the germline V gene are SGHDT and YYEEEE. CDR3 loop: CASSQPDTEAFF. Written as DNA, the CDR3 is TGTGCCAGCAGCCAGCCAGACACTGAAGCTTTCTTT.

The chain employs TRBV6-2 or TRBV6-3 and TRBJ2-2; 13 bases are shared with TRBD2. CDR3 length: 15 amino acids. The germline V gene has CDR1 MNHEY and CDR2 SVGEGT. With V trimmed by 5 bases and J by 6 bases, 3 bases remained unmatched. In DNA form, the CDR3 reads TGTGCCAGCAGTGGACTAGCGGGAGTCTCCGGGGAGCTGTTTTTT. Protein product: CASSGLAGVSGELFF.

On this clonotype itself: This sequence may be a read error, since a much larger clone differs from it by one base. This chain connects TRBV29-1 to TRBJ2-2; 7 bases match TRBD2. The germline gives CDR1 SQVTM, CDR2 ANQGSEA. CDR3 size: 14 residues. V lost 7 bases, J lost 6 bases, and 11 bases stayed unmatched. The CDR3 is CSAPWAGDSGELFF. The CDR3 nucleotides are TGCAGCGCCCCCTGGGCGGGGGATTCCGGGGAGCTGTTTTTT.

The chain is built from TRBV25-1 and TRBJ2-2; 8 nucleotides agree with TRBD2. In germline, CDR1 is MGHDK, CDR2 SYGVNS. The V gene end was trimmed by 3 bases and the J gene end by 7 bases; junction bases not matched to a gene: 7. The length of the CDR3 is 15 residues. The DNA of the CDR3 is TGTGCCAGCAGTGAGAGCGGGAGAGAGGTCGGGGAGCTGTTTTTT. Its protein product is CASSESGREVGELFF.

In its sample, this clonotype was seen many times. The chain carries TRBV3-1 and TRBJ2-5, with 7 bases lining up with TRBD1. V was pared by 4 bases and J by 5 bases, with 7 bases of the junction left unmatched. The CDR3 sequence is 14 residues long. Germline CDR1 and CDR2: LGHDT and YNNKEL (reference sequence). CDR3 in DNA: TGTGCCAGCAGCCGACCCAGGGGGACGGAGACCCAGTACTTC. Translated, it gives CASSRPRGTETQYF.

This clonotype was observed many times. A much larger clone differs from this one at a single base, so this may be a read error. CDR3 sequence (DNA): TGTGCCAGCAGCTTGACAGGGGGCGATGGCTACACCTTC. It translates to CASSLTGGDGYTF. This sequence joins TRBV11-3 and TRBJ1-2; TRBD1 matches at 10 bases. V shed 3 bases and J 6 bases; nucleotides not matched to a gene: 1. Per germline, CDR1 SGHNT and CDR2 YENEEA. This CDR3 region has 13 residues.

This clonotype has at least ten counts. V usage is TRBV6-2 or TRBV6-3 and J usage is TRBJ1-6, with 9 bases matching TRBD1. V dropped 2 bases and J dropped 9; count of bases not matched to a gene: 5. This CDR3 comprises 15 residues. Looked up from germline, CDR1 is MNHEY and CDR2 is SVGEGT. The CDR3 spells CASSYLGQGRSPLHF. CDR3 sequence (DNA): TGTGCCAGCAGTTACCTGGGACAGGGTCGTTCACCCCTCCACTTT.

This clonotype was counted many times. The chain carries TRBV28 and TRBJ2-5, with 8 bases identical to TRBD2. Unmatched junction bases numbered 13, after V lost 5 bases and J lost 5 bases. The CDR3 has 16 residues. The germline V gene has CDR1 MDHEN and CDR2 SYDVKM. The CDR3 DNA reads TGTGCCAGCAGTCACTCCGTGGAGCTAGCGGGCGAGACCCAGTACTTC. Translated: CASSHSVELAGETQYF.

This clonotype was counted at least ten times. The V call is TRBV7-8, the J call TRBJ2-2, with D perhaps matching TRBD2 (6 bases). V was clipped by 8 bases and J by 4 bases, with 20 bases between them. The CDR3 is made up of 16 amino acids. The germline V gene encodes CDR1 SGHVS and CDR2 FQNEAQ. CDR3 region: CASGNIIAERTGELFF. DNA for the CDR3: TGTGCCAGCGGAAATATTATAGCGGAGCGCACCGGGGAGCTGTTTTTT.

The table lists this clonotype with many counts. In this CDR3 the conserved last residue, phenylalanine or tryptophan, is missing, so a read error is likely. No DNA is shown, since the ends of the CDR3 on it are uncertain; the CDR3 is the one TCRdb lists. The gene calls are TRBV4-1 and TRBJ2-4; TRBD1 is the table's D call, not checked against the DNA. CDR1 is MGHRA and CDR2 is YSYEKL in the germline V gene. From its first to its last residue, the CDR3 has 9 amino acids. This chain's CDR3 is CASPPLGAR.